The rows below give T cell receptor beta chains drawn from one sample of a study of CD8+CD57+ T cells in acquired aplastic anemia. TCRdb reprocessed the reads via MiXCR and lists one record per CDR3 protein. The data hold under 500,000 distinct CDR3 sequences, with under 40% observed a single time. Sequenced input: sorted CD4+, CD8+, or CD8+CD57+ T cells (not recorded which) from PBMCs. Source of these receptors: a human donor with aplastic anemia. CDR3s include the opening cysteine and the closing phenylalanine or tryptophan. The D gene is left open where the match is weak. Part of the rows lack a size; the others show once, few, many or a class for expanded clones.

TRBV10-1	TRBJ2-5	.	.	18	CASSESRLASGGGETQYF	TGCGCCAGCAGTGAGTCAAGACTAGCGTCAGGGGGTGGAGAGACCCAGTACTTC
TRBV15	TRBJ1-1	many	TRBD1	13	CATSGQGNTEAFF	TGTGCCACCAGCGGACAGGGGAACACTGAAGCTTTCTTT
TRBV6-5	TRBJ2-7	.	.	15	CASSSASGVSYGQYF	TGTGCCAGCAGTTCCGCCTCAGGCGTGAGCTACGGGCAGTACTTC
TRBV9	TRBJ2-2	.	.	14	CASSVNTNTGELFF	TGTGCCAGCAGCGTTAACACGAACACCGGGGAGCTGTTTTTT
TRBV30	TRBJ1-5	few	.	13	CAWNAGETQPQHF	TGTGCCTGGAACGCAGGGGAGACTCAGCCCCAGCATTTT
TRBV15	TRBJ1-2	many	.	16	CATSRDRTVLNYGYTF	TGTGCCACCAGCAGAGATAGGACAGTTCTCAACTATGGCTACACCTTC
TRBV3-1	TRBJ2-7	few	TRBD2	16	CASSPLRPAGGDEQYF	TGTGCCAGCAGCCCACTCAGGCCAGCGGGAGGCGACGAGCAGTACTTC
TRBV25-1	TRBJ1-2	many	.	13	CASSESGWGGYTF	TGTGCCAGCAGTGAATCAGGGTGGGGTGGCTACACCTTC
TRBV20-1	TRBJ1-2	many	.	11	CSARVSLGYTF	TGCAGTGCTAGAGTAAGTCTTGGCTACACCTTC
TRBV19	TRBJ1-2	many	TRBD1	14	CASTPGQGSKGYTF	TGTGCCAGTACGCCGGGACAGGGTTCGAAAGGCTACACCTTC
TRBV24-1	TRBJ2-2	many	TRBD2	15	CATSFSGRQSGELFF	TGTGCCACCAGCTTTAGCGGGAGGCAGTCCGGGGAGCTGTTTTTT
TRBV6-1	TRBJ2-7	.	TRBD1	16	CASRAEIGTGGYEQYF	TGTGCCAGCAGGGCCGAAATCGGGACAGGTGGATACGAGCAGTACTTC
TRBV7-2	TRBJ2-7	many	.	12	CASSLDQGLPYF	TGTGCCAGCAGCCTAGACCAGGGGTTACCGTACTTC
TRBV20-1	TRBJ2-5	many	.	12	CSASVGLETQYF	TGCAGTGCTAGTGTTGGGTTGGAGACCCAGTACTTC
TRBV11-2	TRBJ2-3	few	TRBD2	18	CASSLGSSGGWGTDTQYF	TGTGCCAGCAGCTTAGGCTCTAGCGGCGGTTGGGGCACAGATACGCAGTATTTT
TRBV14	TRBJ2-5	.	.	15	CASSPPWGREETQYF	TGTGCCAGCAGCCCACCCTGGGGACGGGAAGAGACCCAGTACTTC
TRBV6-5	TRBJ1-5	.	.	14	CASSYNRLNQPQHF	TGTGCCAGCAGTTACAACAGACTAAATCAGCCCCAGCATTTT
TRBV2	TRBJ2-1	many	.	15	CASHPSLALHNEQFF	TGTGCCAGCCACCCTTCGTTAGCCCTTCACAATGAGCAGTTCTTC
TRBV29-1	TRBJ1-2	.	.	13	CSVGGQYGYGYTF	TGCAGCGTTGGGGGACAATACGGATATGGCTACACCTTC
TRBV20-1	TRBJ1-6	.	TRBD1	17	CSARDRDRGNYNSPLHF	TGCAGTGCTAGAGATCGAGACAGGGGCAACTATAATTCACCCCTCCACTTT
TRBV7-3	TRBJ1-6	.	TRBD1	14	CASSSRGANSPLHF	TGTGCCAGCAGCTCCAGGGGGGCTAATTCACCCCTCCACTTT
TRBV29-1	TRBJ1-2	many	TRBD1	14	CSGASRDRLYGYTF	TGCAGCGGGGCCTCCAGGGACAGACTCTATGGCTACACCTTC
TRBV6-1	TRBJ1-5	.	.	14	CASGTLNSNQPQHF	TGTGCCAGCGGGACCCTTAATAGCAATCAGCCCCAGCATTTT
TRBV19	TRBJ1-2	.	TRBD1	18	CASSIYQVGTGDDYGHTF	TGTGCCAGTAGTATCTATCAAGTGGGGACAGGGGACGACTATGGCCACACCTTC
TRBV2	TRBJ2-7	many	TRBD1	12	CGGRDRHYEQYF	TGTGGAGGCCGGGACAGGCACTACGAGCAGTACTTC